Reported below is one TCR beta chain. One end of the junction varies from germline; a read error may be responsible. The table came from immunoSEQ multiplex PCR; TCRdb's copy has only in-frame clones and leaves some out. Counted here are 35,000 to 50,000 clones, about 90% occurring once; the ten biggest clones make up 9.5% to 13%. Germline V gene sequence: CDR1 LNHNV, CDR2 YYDKDF (reference sequence). This CDR3 spans 15 amino acids. The data originate from a study of control samples from healthy donors and cancer patients. The TCR originated in an older woman with lung cancer. The rearrangement uses TRBV15 and TRBJ2-7, with 12 bases matching TRBD2. The source material was PBMCs. CDR3 in DNA: TGTGCCACCAGCAGAGCTCCGGGACTAGCGGGTAAAGCGGACTTC. Residues: CATSRAPGLAGKADF.